This TCR beta chain is from a study of OX40 agonist ivuxolimab in advanced cancers. V shed 2 bases and J shed 3 bases, with 8 bases lying between them. In germline, CDR1 is SGHRS, CDR2 YFSETQ. This CDR3 region has 13 residues. The method was immunoSEQ multiplex PCR; TCRdb's version includes in-frame clones alone and lacks a portion of them. The sample records around 66,000 clones, over 75% being singletons. The V call is TRBV5-1, the J call TRBJ1-1; possibly TRBD1 for D (5 bases). This TCR came from an adult with an advanced solid tumor such as melanoma, head and neck, liver or kidney cancer. This material consisted of CD4+ or CD8+ T cells sorted from blood, taken in a trial of the OX40 agonist ivuxolimab. CDR3 coding DNA: TGCGCCAGCAGCTTACAGGAGTACACTGAAGCTTTCTTT. Translating gives CASSLQEYTEAFF. The full variable domain, in which reference TRBV5-1 and TRBJ1-1 provide the parts outside the CDR3, is KAGVTQTPRYLIKTRGQQVTLSCSPISGHRSVSWYQQTPGQGLQFLFEYFSETQRNKGNFPGRFSGRQFSNSRSEMNVSTLELGDSALYLCASSLQEYTEAFFGQGTRLTVV.